What follows describes a single T cell receptor beta chain. There is no known antigen for this receptor. One junction end disagrees with the germline gene, perhaps due to a read error. Ophthalmopathy patients were characterized by moderately to severely active disease, a Clinical Activity Score of at least 3, a NOSPECS grade of at least 4, and a disease duration under 3 months. Patients with other autoimmune diseases, uncontrolled infections, pregnancy or lactation were excluded. Clinical symptoms, serum thyroxine, TRAb, thyroid ultrasound and orbital computed tomography formed the basis of the diagnosis. Using Ficoll-Paque density gradient centrifugation, PBMCs were isolated from less than 11 ml of fresh peripheral blood. Total RNA was extracted with Trizol reagent and quality-checked on an Agilent 2100 Bioanalyzer. Looking up the germline V gene yields CDR1 SGHTA and CDR2 FQGNSA. The CDR3 has 14 amino acids, counting the end cysteine and phenylalanine. The DNA shown is the 42-base CDR3, in frame from base 1.

The data originate from a study of Graves' ophthalmopathy and Graves' hyperthyroidism (dated by TCRdb to between 2017 and 2018). Regarding the complete study: Peripheral blood was collected at initial diagnosis, before any treatment. The study used signatures of the TCR beta repertoire to tell Graves' ophthalmopathy apart from Graves' hyperthyroidism and to predict which patients would progress to ophthalmopathy. In total, 120 to 150 blood samples were TCR-sequenced: under 45 ophthalmopathy, some 75 hyperthyroidism and around 17 hyperthyroidism-to-ophthalmopathy patients. A discovery set of 90 to 100 patients (roughly 41 ophthalmopathy, just over 55 stable hyperthyroidism) was enrolled to explore V-J signatures distinguishing ophthalmopathy from hyperthyroidism. An independent validation cohort was composed of approximately 18 hyperthyroidism patients and over 15 patients who later progressed from hyperthyroidism to ophthalmopathy. T-cell repertoires of thyroid tissue and blood were compared in several hyperthyroidism patients. Following sampling, methimazole starting at 30 mg daily was administered to hyperthyroidism patients, and high-dose intravenous methylprednisolone was administered to ophthalmopathy patients. The approximately 98 discovery patients were randomly divided into training and test sets at a 7:3 ratio. What the authors observed across the whole study: In validation, the model predicted ophthalmopathy progression with about 71% sensitivity and approximately 78% specificity; 12 predicted patients were CT-confirmed with GO in a median of approximately six months. Among expanded thyroid clonotypes with frequency above 0.001, most also showed up in blood, which suggests that blood repertoires may reflect the thyroid immune response. The 13-signature model separated ophthalmopathy from stable hyperthyroidism with roughly 88% sensitivity and almost 84% specificity in cross-validation, and 80%/75% in the test set. No statistical method was used to set the sample size in advance, and the investigators knew which group each participant was assigned to.

For repertoire sequencing, TCR beta CDR3 regions were amplified from RNA transcripts. The first round of RT-PCR was done with HTBI primers and the Qiagen OneStep RT-PCR kit, and was followed by a second round of multiplex PCR, then size selection and purification. Libraries were sequenced paired-end with 100 bp reads on an Illumina HiSeq2000. Under the source paper's analysis protocol: Reads were processed with SOAPnuke, discarding reads with adapters, uncalled bases, mean Phred below 15, or no exact constant-primer or identifier match. High-quality paired reads were merged with COPE v1.2.5. Clonotypes were defined as unique nucleotide sequences and were aligned to IMGT TRB V, D and J references using MiTCR v1.1. Only V-J combinations with frequency above 0.0001 were analysed, covering approximately 99% of repertoires. For each V-J combination, a TCR clonal expansion and chaos score was defined as the ratio of F50 clonal expansion to chaos observed in the TCRdist matrix. Features were reduced by Welch's t-statistics and random forest to about a dozen V-J combinations, which fed a naive Bayes classifier. The Morisita-Horn index was used to measure how similar the thyroid and blood repertoires were. The public reads were reanalyzed by TCRdb: fastp trimming at Q25, MiXCR alignment, in-frame beta chains only. Merged by CDR3 protein, the rows form single entries marked with the most common genes and DNA. These V and J calls originate from TCRdb's pipeline instead of the authors' own analysis. This sample holds about 160,000 distinct CDR3 sequences; roughly two fifths were observed only once. Roughly 8.9% of the sample goes to the ten largest clones.

Sample: peripheral blood. The sequence joins TRBV7-2 to TRBJ1-1; the D gene cannot be named for sure. The TCR comes from a man younger than 40 with Graves' ophthalmopathy. Donor details come from another sample of the same person, matched by shared clones. DNA sequence: TGTGCCAGCAGCTTAGCGCCCCTGACGCCGGACTTACAATTT. Translated, this is CASSLAPLTPDLQF.